Below are 21 T cell receptor beta chains sequenced from a single sample in a study of cytomegalovirus exposure and HLA in healthy donors (dated by TCRdb to the late 2010s). Libraries came from the immunoSEQ multiplex PCR assay. For the multiplex PCR, a mixture combining 60 forward primers for TCR Vbeta segments and 13 reverse primers for TCR Jbeta segments was used. The clones in this table, taken by TCRdb from immuneACCESS, are in-frame only. Not every clone is retained; where verified, under half of the shortfall comes from an unresolved V gene, and the cause of the rest is unknown. For this sample there are 150,000 to 200,000 clones; about 76% appear just once. The ten largest clones take up 1.6% of the sample. What was sequenced was PBMCs. Every receptor here comes from a woman aged 50 to 60 in good health and CMV-seronegative.

Concerning this clone itself: The junction departs from the called germline gene at one end, perhaps through a read error. The chain carries TRBV7-7 and TRBJ2-5; 9 nucleotides line up with TRBD2. Germline loops: CDR1 SSHAT, CDR2 FNYEAQ (reference sequence). The CDR3 runs to 17 residues. The CDR3 is CASSLLAGVGMRETQYF. CDR3 DNA: TGTGCTAGCAGCTTATTAGCGGGAGTAGGGATGCGAGAGACCCAGTACTTC.

The V gene is TRBV5-4, the J gene TRBJ2-1; 13 bases agree with TRBD2. V shed 0 bases, J shed 8 bases, and the junction held 2 bases outside the gene matches. This CDR3 has 15 amino acids. Germline V gene sequence: CDR1 SGHNT, CDR2 YYREEE (reference sequence). CDR3 amino acids: CASSLGTSGGYEQFF. CDR3 nucleotides: TGTGCCAGCAGCTTGGGGACTAGCGGGGGTTATGAGCAGTTCTTC.

The chain has TRBV27 and TRBJ1-3; D is perhaps TRBD1 (5 bases). V was pared by 3 bases and J by 1 base, with 7 bases between. Germline V gene sequence: CDR1 MNHEY, CDR2 SMNVEV (reference sequence). The CDR3 is 14 amino acids. The CDR3 spells CASSFSGSGNTIYF. The CDR3 bases are TGTGCCAGCAGTTTTTCAGGGTCTGGAAACACCATATATTTT.

About this clone: The junction and the germline gene differ at one end; a read error may be behind it. V is TRBV5-1 and J is TRBJ1-6; D is perhaps TRBD1 (6 bases). Looked up from germline, CDR1 is SGHRS and CDR2 is YFSETQ. This CDR3 contains 16 residues. For the CDR3, the DNA is TGCGCCAGCAGACGACAGGATAGCTCCTATAATTCACCCCCCCACTTT. Its translation: CASRRQDSSYNSPPHF.

The chain carries TRBV20-1 and TRBJ2-1; 8 bases agree with TRBD2. Germline CDR1 reads DFQATT; CDR2 reads SNEGSKA (reference sequence). The CDR3 runs 11 residues. The ends lost 6 bases at V and 7 bases at J; junction bases unmatched: 2. DNA for the CDR3: TGCAGTGCACGGGGGGGGAATGAGCAGTTCTTC. Protein sequence: CSARGGNEQFF.

A note on this clone: Its ends do not fully match the called genes, so a read error is possible. The V call is TRBV7-2, the J call TRBJ2-7, with 15 bases that match TRBD2. This CDR3 has 14 residues. Germline V gene data show CDR1 as SGHTA and CDR2 as FQGNSA. The CDR3 protein is CASTLAGTSGRKHF. In DNA, the CDR3 is TGTGCCAGCACCCTAGCGGGGACTAGCGGGAGGAAACACTTC.

The chain is built from TRBV27 and TRBJ2-3; TRBD2 matches 8 bases. The CDR3 is 14 residues long. Germline assignment: CDR1 MNHEY and CDR2 SMNVEV (reference sequence). V lost 2 bases to trimming and J lost 2 bases; unmatched junction nucleotides: 0. CDR3 nucleotides: TGTGCCAGCAGTTTAGGACTAGCCACAGATACGCAGTATTTT. Translated, it gives CASSLGLATDTQYF.

This clone appeared a single time. Here the CDR3 DNA reads TGTGCTAGTGGTTTCGCCCCTACTAACTATGGCTACACCTTC. Protein product: CASGFAPTNYGYTF. This chain links TRBV12-5 with TRBJ1-2; D gene unclear. Germline V gene sequence: CDR1 LGHNT, CDR2 FRNRAP. CDR3 length: 14 residues. V lost 3 bases, J lost 0 bases, and 8 bases lay in between.

The chain is built from TRBV7-3 and TRBJ2-3; 7 bases line up with TRBD1. The CDR3 is made up of 16 amino acids. Germline V gives CDR1 SGHTA, CDR2 FQGTGA. Trimming took 5 bases from V and 0 from J; bases not matched to a gene: 8. The CDR3 loop is CASSTGALGSTDTQYF. The DNA for the CDR3 is TGTGCCAGCAGCACAGGGGCCCTGGGGAGCACAGATACGCAGTATTTT.

This sequence joins TRBV5-6 and TRBJ1-2; no clear D gene. This CDR3 region has 13 residues. The germline V and J ends were trimmed by 4 bases and 8 bases, with 15 bases remaining between them. The germline V gene has CDR1 SGHDT and CDR2 YYEEEE. The CDR3 sequence: CASSPGREAGYTF. Written as DNA, the CDR3 is TGTGCCAGCAGCCCCGGGAGGGAGGCCGGCTACACCTTC. Looking up the rest from reference TRBV5-6 and TRBJ1-2 gives the full variable domain: DAGVTQSPTHLIKTRGQQVTLRCSPKSGHDTVSWYQQALGQGPQFIFQYYEEEERQRGNFPDRFSGHQFPNYSSELNVNALLLGDSALYLCASSPGREAGYTFGSGTRLTVV.

Notes on this clone: A junction boundary mismatches the germline segment, possibly from a read error. V is TRBV7-9 and J is TRBJ2-7, with 9 bases identical to TRBD2. The V gene's germline CDR1 is SEHNR and CDR2 FQNEAQ (reference sequence). The CDR3 spans 15 residues. CDR3 bases: TGTTCCAGCAGCTTCCTTAGCGGGGGCTCCTACGAGCAGTACTTC. Amino acid sequence: CSSSFLSGGSYEQYF.

With respect to this clone: The junction and the germline gene differ at one end; a read error may be behind it. The V and J genes are TRBV5-5 and TRBJ2-7, with D possibly TRBD1 on 6 matching bases. The CDR3 is 15 amino acids. Germline V lookup: CDR1 SGHKS, CDR2 YYEKEE (reference sequence). The CDR3 loop reads CASSSTGPPNHEQHF. For the CDR3, the DNA is TGTGCCAGCAGCTCAACAGGGCCGCCGAACCACGAGCAGCACTTC.

The V and J genes are TRBV7-2 and TRBJ1-5, with 8 bases that match TRBD1. Germline assignment: CDR1 SGHTA and CDR2 FQGNSA. V trimming: 5 bases; J trimming: 6 bases; junction bases outside the gene matches: 12. The CDR3 consists of 16 residues. Here the CDR3 reads CASSRTLARGRQPQHF. The CDR3 DNA sequence: TGTGCCAGCAGCCGCACCCTCGCCAGGGGGCGTCAGCCCCAGCATTTT.

V and J are TRBV5-6 and TRBJ1-1; D is unresolved. The CDR3 totals 15 residues. V dropped 0 bases and J dropped 4 bases, with 13 bases sitting between them. Germline-derived CDR1 and CDR2 are SGHDT and YYEEEE. CDR3 loop: CASSLVMGPGTEAFF. The CDR3 DNA is TGTGCCAGCAGCTTGGTAATGGGTCCGGGCACTGAAGCTTTCTTT.

V gene TRBV6-5 combines with J gene TRBJ1-6; perhaps TRBD1 as D (6 bases). V was clipped by 6 bases and J by 3 bases, with 12 bases between them. The CDR3 covers 15 residues. The germline gives CDR1 MNHEY, CDR2 SVGAGI. Here the CDR3 reads CASRSGQLYNSPLHF. The CDR3, as DNA: TGTGCCAGCAGATCAGGACAGCTCTATAATTCACCCCTCCACTTT.

The chain is built from TRBV4-1 and TRBJ2-7, with D unclear. Germline CDR1 is MGHRA and CDR2 is YSYEKL. Trimming removed 3 bases at V and 5 bases at J, with 5 bases between. The CDR3 length is 11 residues. As DNA, the CDR3 is TGCGCCAGCAGCCAGAGGAACGAGCAGTACTTC. Its protein is CASSQRNEQYF.

The J gene is TRBJ2-3, the V gene TRBV5-4; D possibly corresponds to TRBD1 (5 bases). V gave up 7 bases and J gave up 4 bases, with 13 bases separating them. Germline V gene data show CDR1 as SGHNT and CDR2 as YYREEE (reference sequence). CDR3 size: 13 residues. The CDR3 DNA reads TGTGCCAGCCGCTCGGTAGGGGCAGATACGCAGTATTTT. Protein sequence: CASRSVGADTQYF.

The rearrangement uses TRBV14 and TRBJ2-1; D is unclear. CDR1 SGHDN and CDR2 FVKESK come from the germline V gene. The V gene lost 5 bases and the J gene lost 6 bases, with 20 bases spanning the gap. This CDR3 comprises 16 residues. CDR3 coding DNA: TGTGCCAGCAGCGAGACCGGGTTCCAGACCCCCAATGAGCAGTTCTTC. Its translation: CASSETGFQTPNEQFF.

This chain links TRBV18 with TRBJ1-3; D is unclear. This CDR3 has 16 residues. Per the germline V gene, CDR1 is KGHSH and CDR2 is LQKENI. The V gene lost 2 bases and the J gene lost 4 bases, with 15 bases spanning the gap. The CDR3 bases are TGTGCCAGCTCACCAGCCCCTGGTAATGGCGGAAACACCATATATTTT. This gives the protein CASSPAPGNGGNTIYF.

The gene calls are TRBV15 and TRBJ1-1; D is possibly TRBD1 (5 bases). Germline lookup yields CDR1 LNHNV and CDR2 YYDKDF (reference sequence). V dropped 3 bases and J dropped 10 bases, with 27 bases sitting between them. This CDR3 is 17 amino acids long. The CDR3 sequence is CATSSRDHGAGFSGAFF. CDR3 in DNA: TGTGCCACCAGCAGTCGGGATCACGGGGCGGGATTCTCAGGAGCTTTCTTT.

The chain recombines TRBV11-3 with TRBJ2-3; 9 positions match TRBD1. Looked up from germline, CDR1 is SGHNT and CDR2 is YENEEA. The CDR3 has 14 residues. V was clipped by 9 bases and J by 3 bases; unmatched bases: 7. The CDR3 is CASATGGSTDTQYF. For the CDR3, the DNA is TGTGCCAGTGCGACAGGGGGTTCGACAGATACGCAGTATTTT.